Below are 25 T cell receptor beta chains sequenced from a single sample in a study of breast tumors, draining lymph nodes, adjacent tissues. Samples came from axillary lymph nodes draining the breast cancer. A single record per CDR3 protein comes from TCRdb applying MiXCR to the multiplex PCR reads. This sample has 200,000 or so distinct CDR3 sequences, with approximately 33% found just once. The sequenced sample was axillary lymph node tissue. These TCRs come from a female donor with breast cancer. Some clones in this sample may be carry-over from other donors' samples.

The chain couples TRBV15 to TRBJ2-3; 11 bases are shared with TRBD2. CDR3 length: 18 amino acids. Germline V gives CDR1 LNHNV, CDR2 YYDKDF (reference sequence). V gave up 5 bases and J gave up 1 base; unmatched junction bases: 11. CDR3 sequence: CATSRWPTSGGGTDTQYF. CDR3 DNA sequence: TGTGCCACCAGCCGATGGCCTACTAGCGGGGGAGGCACAGATACGCAGTATTTT.

Details on this clonotype: A much larger clone differs by one base, so this may be a read error. The V and J genes are TRBV5-4 and TRBJ2-1; D possibly corresponds to TRBD1 (6 bases). The CDR3 has 12 amino acids. Germline V gives CDR1 SGHNT, CDR2 YYREEE (reference sequence). V gave up 4 bases and J gave up 8 bases, with 10 bases separating them. DNA for the CDR3: TGTGCCAGCAGCGTGGGGGCCCATGAGCAGTTCTTC. Amino acids: CASSVGAHEQFF.

This clonotype appeared many times. The chain joins TRBV6-5 to TRBJ2-7; 10 bases agree with TRBD1. V dropped 5 bases and J dropped 4; count of bases not matched to a gene: 11. The CDR3 contains 16 residues. Per the germline V gene, CDR1 is MNHEY and CDR2 is SVGAGI. CDR3 residues: CASSLASTGGAYEQYF. In nucleotides, the CDR3 is TGTGCCAGCAGTCTAGCCTCGACAGGGGGCGCGTACGAGCAGTACTTC.

This clonotype was seen repeatedly, ten times or more. This rearrangement joins TRBV6-2 or TRBV6-3 to TRBJ2-1; TRBD1 agrees at 11 bases. The CDR3 contains 16 residues. J lost 3 bases, V lost 6 bases, and 7 bases had no gene match. Germline V gene sequence: CDR1 MNHEY, CDR2 SVGEGT. The DNA for the CDR3 is TGTGCCAGCAGAAAGGGGACAGGGGGGAGCTACAATGAGCAGTTCTTC. Protein product: CASRKGTGGSYNEQFF.

The genes are TRBV7-2 and TRBJ2-7; 8 nucleotides line up with TRBD2. Unmatched junction bases numbered 9, after V lost 6 bases and J lost 5 bases. Germline values: CDR1 SGHTA, CDR2 FQGNSA. CDR3 size: 14 residues. For the CDR3, the DNA is TGTGCCAGCAGTAGCTCGGGAGGGAGCCACGAGCAGTACTTC. Its translation: CASSSSGGSHEQYF.

This clonotype has ten or more counts. The CDR3, as DNA: TGTGCCAGCTCACCACGCGACAACTATGGCTACACCTTC. It translates to CASSPRDNYGYTF. The chain has TRBV18 and TRBJ1-2, with unresolved D. The germline V and J ends were trimmed by 1 base and 2 bases, with 5 bases remaining between them. The CDR3 covers 13 residues. CDR1 KGHSH and CDR2 LQKENI come from the germline V gene.

This clonotype showed up many times. V and J are TRBV4-3 and TRBJ2-7; 15 bases agree with TRBD2. Germline V gives CDR1 LGHNA, CDR2 YSLEER. Trimming removed 0 bases from V and 3 bases from J; junction bases left unmatched: 12. This CDR3 spans 20 amino acids. The CDR3 nucleotides are TGCGCCAGCAGCCAAGAAAATACCGGGACTAGCGGGAGGACGTACTACGAGCAGTACTTC. It translates to CASSQENTGTSGRTYYEQYF.

This clonotype was seen many times. The rearrangement joins TRBV5-1 to TRBJ1-2, with 7 bases matching TRBD1. The J segment lost 6 bases and the V segment lost 4 bases, leaving 12 bases of the junction unmatched. The CDR3 totals 15 residues. CDR1 and CDR2 (germline): SGHRS, YFSETQ. CDR3 coding DNA: TGCGCCAGCAGCGCACAGGGGCCCCCCCCCCATGGCTACACCTTC. It yields the protein CASSAQGPPPHGYTF.

This clonotype was observed a few times. The rearrangement uses TRBV18 and TRBJ1-2, with TRBD1 as a possible D gene (5 bases). V shed 3 bases and J shed 2 bases, with 13 bases lying between them. This CDR3 has 15 amino acids. The V gene's germline CDR1 is KGHSH and CDR2 LQKENI. The CDR3 DNA sequence: TGTGCCAGCTCACCGCCCGGGGCAGAAAACTATGGCTACACCTTC. Encoded protein: CASSPPGAENYGYTF.

V and J are TRBV5-1 and TRBJ2-2, with D possibly called TRBD1 or TRBD2 (5 bases each). The length of the CDR3 is 14 residues. Trimming stripped 3 bases from V and 5 bases from J, with 11 bases between. Looked up from germline, CDR1 is SGHRS and CDR2 is YFSETQ. The DNA of the CDR3 is TGCGCCAGCAGCTCCGGGGCCGGGACCGGGGAGCTGTTTTTT. It codes for CASSSGAGTGELFF.

The table lists this clonotype with many counts. V is TRBV2 and J is TRBJ2-2; no firm D call. The CDR3 is 14 amino acids. V dropped 8 bases and J dropped 4 bases, with 14 bases sitting between them. Germline CDR1 reads SNHLY; CDR2 reads FYNNEI. CDR3 protein: CASGSSSSTGELFF. The CDR3 DNA sequence: TGTGCCAGCGGGTCCTCCTCGAGCACCGGGGAGCTGTTTTTT.

J is TRBJ1-1 and V is TRBV2; no firm D call. In germline, CDR1 is SNHLY, CDR2 FYNNEI. This CDR3 is built from 15 residues. Trimming removed 2 bases from V and 3 bases from J, with 13 bases in between. The CDR3 DNA reads TGTGCCAGCAGTGAAAGTCCACGACTGGACACTGAAGCTTTCTTT. Translating gives CASSESPRLDTEAFF.

With respect to this clonotype: A read error may be the cause here, since a much bigger clone is one base away. V usage is TRBV5-1 and J usage is TRBJ2-1; 7 bases line up with TRBD2. The CDR3 loop spans 15 amino acids. CDR1 SGHRS and CDR2 YFSETQ come from the germline V gene. The CDR3, as DNA: TGCACCAGCAGCTTGACCGCGGGAGTCTACAATGAGCAGTTCTTC. Translation gives CTSSLTAGVYNEQFF. The variable domain in full, completed from reference TRBV5-1 and TRBJ2-1, reads KAGVTQTPRYLIKTRGQQVTLSCSPISGHRSVSWYQQTPGQGLQFLFEYFSETQRNKGNFPGRFSGRQFSNSRSEMNVSTLELGDSALYLCTSSLTAGVYNEQFFGPGTRLTVL.

In its sample, this clonotype was seen many times. In DNA, the CDR3 is TGTGCCAGCAGCTTAGGAACAGGGAGCTATGGCTACACCTTC. Translated, it gives CASSLGTGSYGYTF. This sequence joins TRBV7-2 and TRBJ1-2, with a tentative D call TRBD1 (6 bases). The length of the CDR3 is 14 residues. Looked up from germline, CDR1 is SGHTA and CDR2 is FQGNSA. V was shortened by 1 base and J by 4 bases, with 10 bases between the two germline ends.

This clonotype was seen repeatedly, ten times or more. The rearrangement links TRBV5-5 to TRBJ2-7; 11 nucleotides match TRBD2. V shed 5 bases and J 2 bases; nucleotides not matched to a gene: 12. The CDR3 totals 17 residues. Germline-derived CDR1 and CDR2 are SGHKS and YYEKEE (reference sequence). DNA for the CDR3: TGTGCCAGCAGGCGAGTAGCGGGAGGGCCCTCGACCTACGAGCAGTACTTC. Protein product: CASRRVAGGPSTYEQYF.

This clonotype came up many times. The chain is built from TRBV12-3 or TRBV12-4 and TRBJ2-1, with 13 bases fitting TRBD2. V shed 3 bases, J shed 8 bases, and the junction held 4 bases outside the gene matches. This CDR3 contains 15 residues. The DNA of the CDR3 is TGTGCCAGCAGTTTGGGGACTAGCGGGGTGGATGAGCAGTTCTTC. Its protein product is CASSLGTSGVDEQFF.

This clonotype was seen repeatedly, ten times or more. The chain couples TRBV11-1 to TRBJ1-3; maybe TRBD1 (5 bases). The CDR3 runs 14 residues. Germline CDR1 SGHAT, CDR2 FQDESV (reference sequence). Trimming pared 5 bases from V and 1 base from J, leaving 9 bases between. In nucleotides, the CDR3 is TGTGCCAGCAGCCGAAGACAGTCTGGAAACACCATATATTTT. Translating gives CASSRRQSGNTIYF.

This clonotype was seen repeatedly, ten times or more. The chain couples TRBV20-1 to TRBJ2-7; no clear D. V was trimmed by 0 bases and J by 1 base, leaving 7 bases between them. In germline, CDR1 is DFQATT, CDR2 SNEGSKA (reference sequence). CDR3 length equals 13 residues. Here the CDR3 reads CSARETWSYEQYF. In nucleotides, the CDR3 is TGCAGTGCTAGAGAGACTTGGTCCTACGAGCAGTACTTC.

V gene TRBV7-3 combines with J gene TRBJ2-1, with a possible D match to TRBD1 (5 bases). Germline CDR1 is SGHTA and CDR2 is FQGTGA. V was trimmed by 2 bases and J by 4 bases, leaving 18 bases between them. The CDR3 covers 17 residues. The CDR3 DNA follows: TGTGCCAGCAGCTTAGCAGGGTCTGGGGCCAGGTACAATGAGCAGTTCTTC. It specifies CASSLAGSGARYNEQFF.

On this clonotype itself: Possible read error: a much larger clone is one base away. The J gene is TRBJ1-2, the V gene TRBV12-3 or TRBV12-4, with TRBD1 matching over 7 bases. The CDR3 loop spans 12 amino acids. V lost 5 bases to trimming and J lost 11 bases; unmatched junction nucleotides: 8. Here the CDR3 reads CASSIRQGWYTF. CDR3 bases: TGTGCCAGCAGTATCCGACAGGGATGGTACACCTTC.

This clonotype was recorded at least ten times. The chain is built from TRBV11-2 and TRBJ2-5, with D possibly matching TRBD2 (5 bases). Germline V gene sequence: CDR1 SGHAT, CDR2 FQNNGV. CDR3 size: 13 residues. Trimming took 1 base from V and 12 from J, leaving 15 bases between them. Here the CDR3 DNA reads TGTGCCAGCAGCTTAGGATCGAGGGCCTCTGAGTACTTC. Translating gives CASSLGSRASEYF.

V gene TRBV6-2 or TRBV6-3 combines with J gene TRBJ2-7; D is uncertain. This CDR3 has 12 residues. V lost 1 base, J lost 0 bases, and 1 base lay in between. CDR1 and CDR2 (germline): MNHEY, SVGEGT. The CDR3 DNA sequence: TGTGCCAGCAGTTACTACTCCTACGAGCAGTACTTC. Protein product: CASSYYSYEQYF.

This clonotype was picked up many times. V usage is TRBV20-1 and J usage is TRBJ2-1; D is unresolved. V shed 2 bases and J shed 4 bases, with 15 bases lying between them. CDR1 DFQATT and CDR2 SNEGSKA come from the germline V gene (reference sequence). The CDR3 contains 15 residues. The CDR3 DNA follows: TGCAGTGCTAGATCCCATAGGAAGTATTACAATGAGCAGTTCTTC. This gives the protein CSARSHRKYYNEQFF.

This clonotype has at least ten counts. The J gene is TRBJ2-7, the V gene TRBV11-2; 8 nucleotides match TRBD2. The CDR3 runs to 13 residues. Trimming took 1 base from V and 7 from J; bases not matched to a gene: 3. CDR1 and CDR2 from the germline V gene are SGHAT and FQNNGV. The CDR3 DNA sequence: TGTGCCAGCAGCTTAGTTCGGGAGGGGGAGCAGTACTTC. The encoded protein is CASSLVREGEQYF.

This clonotype has a handful of counts. This clone may be a read error of a much larger clone one base away. The chain is built from TRBV9 and TRBJ2-1; possible D gene TRBD2, 6 bases. The V gene's germline CDR1 is SGDLS and CDR2 YYNGEE. This CDR3 region has 14 residues. The CDR3 DNA follows: TGTGCCAGCAGCCTTCGCCCGGACTACAATGAGCAGTCCTTC. This translates into CASSLRPDYNEQSF.